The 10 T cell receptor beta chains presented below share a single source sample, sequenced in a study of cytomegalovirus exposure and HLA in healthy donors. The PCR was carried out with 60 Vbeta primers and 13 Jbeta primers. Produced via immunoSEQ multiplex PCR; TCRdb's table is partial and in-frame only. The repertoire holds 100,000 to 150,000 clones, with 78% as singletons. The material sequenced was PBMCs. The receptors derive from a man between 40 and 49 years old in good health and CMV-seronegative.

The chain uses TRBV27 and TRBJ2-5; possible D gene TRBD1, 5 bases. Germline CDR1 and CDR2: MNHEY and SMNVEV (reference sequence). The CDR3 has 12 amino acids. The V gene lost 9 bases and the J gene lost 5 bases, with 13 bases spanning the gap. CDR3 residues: CASSTGLETQYF. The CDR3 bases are TGTGCCAGTTCCACAGGCCTGGAGACCCAGTACTTC.

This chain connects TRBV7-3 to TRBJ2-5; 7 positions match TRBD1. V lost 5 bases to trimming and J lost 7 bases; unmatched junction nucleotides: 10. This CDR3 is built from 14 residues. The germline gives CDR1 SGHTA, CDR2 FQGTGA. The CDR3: CASSQEGALGTQYF. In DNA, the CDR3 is TGTGCCAGCAGCCAAGAGGGGGCCCTGGGGACCCAGTACTTC.

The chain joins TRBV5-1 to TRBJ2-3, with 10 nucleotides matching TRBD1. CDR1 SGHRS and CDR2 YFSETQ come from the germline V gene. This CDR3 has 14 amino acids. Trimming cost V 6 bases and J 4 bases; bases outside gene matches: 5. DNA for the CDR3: TGCGCCAGCACCCCGGACAGGGGGGCAGATACGCAGTATTTT. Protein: CASTPDRGADTQYF.

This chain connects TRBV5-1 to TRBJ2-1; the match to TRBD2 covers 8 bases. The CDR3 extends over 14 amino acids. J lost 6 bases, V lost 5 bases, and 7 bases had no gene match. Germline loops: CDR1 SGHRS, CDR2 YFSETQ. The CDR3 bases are TGCGCCAGCAGTATCGGGGGGGCAACCAATGAGCAGTTCTTC. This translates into CASSIGGATNEQFF. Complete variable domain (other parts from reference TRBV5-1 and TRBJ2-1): KAGVTQTPRYLIKTRGQQVTLSCSPISGHRSVSWYQQTPGQGLQFLFEYFSETQRNKGNFPGRFSGRQFSNSRSEMNVSTLELGDSALYLCASSIGGATNEQFFGPGTRLTVL.

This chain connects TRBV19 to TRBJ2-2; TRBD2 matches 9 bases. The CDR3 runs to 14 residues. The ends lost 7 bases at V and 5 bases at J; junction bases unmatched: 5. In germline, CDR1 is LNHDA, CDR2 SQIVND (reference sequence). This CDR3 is CASKRLAGTGELFF. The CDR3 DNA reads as TGTGCCAGTAAGCGGCTAGCGGGGACCGGGGAGCTGTTTTTT.

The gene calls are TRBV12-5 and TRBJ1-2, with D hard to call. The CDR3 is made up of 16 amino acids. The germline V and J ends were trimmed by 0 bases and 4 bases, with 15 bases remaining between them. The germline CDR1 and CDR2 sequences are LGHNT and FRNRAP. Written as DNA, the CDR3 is TGTGCTAGTGGTTTGGTACTAGGTTCAGACTTCTATGGCTACACCTTC. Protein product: CASGLVLGSDFYGYTF.

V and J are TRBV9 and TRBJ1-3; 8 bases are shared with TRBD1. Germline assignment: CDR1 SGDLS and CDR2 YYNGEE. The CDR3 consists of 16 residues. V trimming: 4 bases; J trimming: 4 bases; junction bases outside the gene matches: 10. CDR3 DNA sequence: TGTGCCAGCAGCTCTCGACAGGGGAGTACGGGAAACACCATATATTTT. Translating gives CASSSRQGSTGNTIYF. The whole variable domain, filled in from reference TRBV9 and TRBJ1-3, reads DSGVTQTPKHLITATGQRVTLRCSPRSGDLSVYWYQQSLDQGLQFLIQYYNGEERAKGNILERFSAQQFPDLHSELNLSSLELGDSALYFCASSSRQGSTGNTIYFGEGSWLTVV.

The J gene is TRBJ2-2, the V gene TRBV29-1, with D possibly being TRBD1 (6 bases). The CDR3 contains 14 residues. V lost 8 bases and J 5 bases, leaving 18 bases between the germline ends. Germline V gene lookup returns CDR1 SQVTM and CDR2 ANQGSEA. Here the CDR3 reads CSFARDTKTGELFF. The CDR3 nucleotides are TGCAGCTTCGCCCGGGACACCAAAACCGGGGAGCTGTTTTTT.

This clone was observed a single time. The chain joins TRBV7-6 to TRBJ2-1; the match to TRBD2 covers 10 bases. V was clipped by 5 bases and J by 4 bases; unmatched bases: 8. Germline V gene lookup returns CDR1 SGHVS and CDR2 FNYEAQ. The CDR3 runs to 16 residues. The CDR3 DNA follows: TGTGCCAGCAGCCCAGAACTAGCGGGGCAATACAATGAGCAGTTCTTC. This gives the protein CASSPELAGQYNEQFF.

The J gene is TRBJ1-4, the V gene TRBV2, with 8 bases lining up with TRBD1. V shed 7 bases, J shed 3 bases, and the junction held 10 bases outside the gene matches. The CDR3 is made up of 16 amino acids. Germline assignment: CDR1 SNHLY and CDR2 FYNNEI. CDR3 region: CASTRTGRAANEKLFF. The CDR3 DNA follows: TGTGCCAGCACTAGGACAGGGAGGGCGGCTAATGAAAAACTGTTTTTT.